This is a list of T cell receptor beta chains from one sample in a study of post-analysis software for immune sequencing data. TCRdb re-analysed the PCR reads in MiXCR, keeping a single row per CDR3 protein. Of over 700,000 distinct CDR3 sequences in the sample, less than 35% are singletons; the top ten hold more than 0.45%. The sample comprised blood. These receptors originate from a girl aged 10 to 17 with multiple sclerosis. Both conserved end residues are part of each CDR3. A D gene is named only where the DNA matches it firmly. Only some rows state a clone size, as once, few, many or a class for expanded clones.

j_call v_call d_call clone_size cdr3_nt cdr3_aa
TRBJ2-5 TRBV11-2 - few TGTGCCAGCAGCCCGACAGGATGGGAGACCCAGTACTTC CASSPTGWETQYF
TRBJ2-1 TRBV27 TRBD2 few TGTGCCACTCAGACTAGCGGAACTTACAATGAGCAGTTCTTC CATQTSGTYNEQFF
TRBJ1-4 TRBV20-1 - few TGCAGTGCTAGAGGTGTTAATGAAAAACTGTTTTTT CSARGVNEKLFF
TRBJ2-2 TRBV29-1 - few TGCAGCGTTGAATATAACACCGGGGAGCTGTTTTTT CSVEYNTGELFF
TRBJ2-1 TRBV24-1 TRBD1 once TGTGCCACCAGTGGCCCGACAGGGGTCGCCTCCTACAATGAGCAGTTCTTC CATSGPTGVASYNEQFF
TRBJ1-2 TRBV20-1 TRBD1 few TGCAGTGCTAGAAACCGGGACAGGGTCTCTGGCTACACCTTC CSARNRDRVSGYTF
TRBJ1-1 TRBV20-1 TRBD1 - TGCAGTGCACCCAGGACAGGAAAGAACACTGAAGCTTTCTTT CSAPRTGKNTEAFF
TRBJ2-1 TRBV7-7 - - TGTGCTAGCAGCTCCTCAGGACATCCGGCGTTTAGTGAGCAGTTCTTC CASSSSGHPAFSEQFF
TRBJ2-3 TRBV24-1 TRBD2 many TGTGCCACCAGTGATCGGGGGGGGACAGATACGCAGTATTTT CATSDRGGTDTQYF
TRBJ2-6 TRBV3-1 TRBD2 - TGTGCCAGCAGCCAAGATTGGGGGGAGGGTGGGGCCAACGTCCTGACTTTC CASSQDWGEGGANVLTF
TRBJ2-7 TRBV29-1 TRBD1 - TGCAGCGTTGAAGCCTTACCGGGACAGGGCTACGAGCAGTACTTC CSVEALPGQGYEQYF
TRBJ2-7 TRBV28 - - TGTGCCAGCAGTTTCGCGACAGGCCTCTCCTACGAGCAGTACTTC CASSFATGLSYEQYF
TRBJ2-7 TRBV4-3 - few TGCGCCAGCAGCCAAGATTTGCAGGGTCCAAGCGAGCAGTACTTC CASSQDLQGPSEQYF
TRBJ2-7 TRBV28 - - TGTGCCAGCAGTTCACGAGTAGGGCAGTACTTC CASSSRVGQYF
TRBJ2-1 TRBV24-1 - few TGTGCCACCAGTGACCCTGGGCAGCCACGGCAGTTCTTC CATSDPGQPRQFF
TRBJ2-1 TRBV7-2 - few TGTGCCAGCAGCCTAATAAGGTTGACAGTCGGGAATGAGCAGTTCTTC CASSLIRLTVGNEQFF
TRBJ2-3 TRBV5-1 - few TGCGCCAGCAGCCTTGGACAATTCGCTTCAGATACGCAGTATTTT CASSLGQFASDTQYF
TRBJ2-1 TRBV7-2 TRBD1 few TGTGCCAGCAGCTCACAGGGGGTAAATGAGCAGTTCTTC CASSSQGVNEQFF
TRBJ2-3 TRBV20-1 TRBD2 - TGCAGTGCTAGAAGTTTAGTCTGGACTAGCGGGGCAGATACGCAGTATTTT CSARSLVWTSGADTQYF
TRBJ1-2 TRBV11-2 TRBD1 - TGTGCCAGCAGCTCCCGACAGGGCCACCTCTATGGCTACACCTTC CASSSRQGHLYGYTF
TRBJ1-5 TRBV4-1 TRBD1 - TGCGCCAGCAGCCAGACAGGGAGGGACAATCAGCCCCAGCATTTT CASSQTGRDNQPQHF
TRBJ2-2 TRBV12-3/TRBV12-4 - - TGTGCCAGCAGTTTCCCTTTGCGTCCGACCGGGGAGCTGTTTTTT CASSFPLRPTGELFF
TRBJ2-3 TRBV7-2 - few TGTGCCAGCGGGTTCCTGTCTTCGCAGTATTTT CASGFLSSQYF
TRBJ1-4 TRBV20-1 - - TGCAGTGCTCCCGCCCGACCAACTAATGAAAAACTGTTTTTT CSAPARPTNEKLFF
TRBJ2-7 TRBV20-1 - few TGCAGTGCTAGACGCCCGGGGATGGAGTACGAGCAGTACTTC CSARRPGMEYEQYF
TRBJ2-3 TRBV20-1 - - TGCAGTGCTAGGCGGGCGAATGGGGATACGCAGTATTTT CSARRANGDTQYF
TRBJ2-5 TRBV7-2 TRBD2 - TGTGCCAGCAGCCCCAAGGGTAGCGGGATGGGGACCCAGTACTTC CASSPKGSGMGTQYF
TRBJ1-6 TRBV6-2/TRBV6-3 - - TGTGCCAGCAGTTACTCGAATCAAGGTGGTTCACCCCTCCACTTT CASSYSNQGGSPLHF
TRBJ1-2 TRBV12-3/TRBV12-4 - - TGTGCCAGCACTCCGGCCGGTGGTGGGTTTGGCTACACCTTC CASTPAGGGFGYTF
TRBJ2-5 TRBV25-1 TRBD1 - TGTGCCAGCAGTGGCTTAGTCTGGGACAGGGACTACAATGAGCAGTACTTC CASSGLVWDRDYNEQYF
TRBJ2-1 TRBV27 - - TGTGCCAGCAGTTCCTATGGCGGGGTAAATGAGCAGTTCTTC CASSSYGGVNEQFF
TRBJ1-4 TRBV20-1 TRBD1 few TGCAGTGCTAGAGACGGGACAGCGGCTAATAATGAAAAACTGTTTTTT CSARDGTAANNEKLFF
TRBJ1-5 TRBV10-3 TRBD1 - TGTGCCATCAAAGGACAGGGCGGGAACAATCAGCCCCAGCATTTT CAIKGQGGNNQPQHF
TRBJ2-1 TRBV20-1 - - TGCAGTGCTACCGGGACTTACAATGAGCAGTGCTTC CSATGTYNEQCF
TRBJ1-5 TRBV12-3/TRBV12-4 - - TGTGCCAGCAGGTTATCTCACGCAAATCAGCCCCAGCATTTT CASRLSHANQPQHF